A selection of T cell receptor beta chains follows, all from one sample in a study of beta chain features in type 1 diabetes. Using immunoSEQ multiplex PCR, the repertoire was profiled, and TCRdb retains in-frame clones only, with some absent. The repertoire holds roughly 310,000 clones, 9.5% to 12% seen once, with 0.015% in the top ten. Sequencing was done on a sample of naive CD4+ T cells from blood. All receptors derive from a woman aged 25 to 39 in good health. Both conserved end residues are part of each CDR3. A D gene is named only where the DNA matches it firmly. The size of a clone is reported for some rows only, either as once, few or many, or as a class for expanded clones.

V	D	J	size	CDR3	DNA
TRBV4-2	TRBD2	TRBJ2-5	-	CASSQGEGETQYF	TGTGCCAGCAGCCAAGGGGAGGGGGAGACCCAGTACTTC
TRBV2	-	TRBJ2-4	-	CASSVASAKNIQYF	TGTGCCAGCAGTGTTGCGTCTGCCAAAAACATTCAGTACTTC
TRBV29-1	-	TRBJ2-1	-	CSVLQGVGQFF	TGCAGCGTTTTACAGGGAGTCGGGCAGTTCTTC
TRBV2	TRBD2	TRBJ2-3	-	CASIETSGTDTQYF	TGTGCCAGCATTGAGACTAGCGGTACAGATACGCAGTATTTT
TRBV28	TRBD2	TRBJ2-3	-	CASSLREGLHF	TGTGCCAGCAGTTTGCGGGAGGGCCTACATTTT
TRBV7-3	TRBD1	TRBJ1-1	few	CASSRQGYTEAFF	TGTGCCAGCAGCCGACAGGGCTACACTGAAGCTTTCTTT
TRBV30	TRBD2	TRBJ2-4	-	CASRLAAKNIQYF	TGTGCCTCGAGACTAGCGGCCAAAAACATTCAGTACTTC
TRBV28	TRBD1	TRBJ1-5	few	CASSFGSDRPNQPQHF	TGTGCCAGCAGTTTCGGCTCGGACAGGCCTAATCAGCCCCAGCATTTT
TRBV27	TRBD2	TRBJ2-2	-	CASSRKYIAGRNTGELFF	TGTGCCAGCAGCCGGAAATATATAGCGGGGAGGAACACCGGGGAGCTGTTTTTT
TRBV7-8	TRBD1	TRBJ1-2	-	CASSVRTGGQNYGYTF	TGTGCCAGCAGCGTACGGACAGGGGGTCAAAACTATGGCTACACCTTC
TRBV4-3	-	TRBJ2-3	-	CASSREATDTQYF	TGCGCCAGCAGCCGAGAGGCCACAGATACGCAGTATTTT
TRBV7-9	TRBD2	TRBJ2-1	-	CASSSRRGLAGGITNEQFF	TGTGCCAGCAGCTCTCGGAGGGGACTAGCGGGGGGCATTACCAATGAGCAGTTCTTC
TRBV7-3	-	TRBJ2-3	few	CASSSPNTQYF	TGTGCCAGCAGCTCCCCCAATACGCAGTATTTT
TRBV5-4	TRBD1	TRBJ2-2	few	CASSRPGQGINGELFF	TGTGCCAGCAGCCGCCCGGGACAGGGGATTAACGGGGAGCTGTTTTTT
TRBV28	-	TRBJ2-1	-	CASSSLAVFGRLYNEQFF	TGTGCCAGCAGTAGCCTAGCTGTCTTTGGCCGGCTCTACAATGAGCAGTTCTTC
TRBV20-1	-	TRBJ2-3	-	CSATVANTQYF	TGCAGTGCTACCGTAGCGAATACGCAGTATTTT
TRBV7-2	TRBD1	TRBJ1-5	-	CASSDQTGGLNQPQHF	TGTGCCAGCAGCGACCAGACAGGGGGTCTCAATCAGCCCCAGCATTTT
TRBV6-5	-	TRBJ1-2	-	CASSYERGNGYTF	TGTGCCAGCAGTTACGAGAGGGGGAATGGCTACACCTTC
TRBV28	-	TRBJ2-3	few	CASSLTGVVNTQYF	TGTGCCAGCAGTCTGACGGGGGTCGTAAATACGCAGTATTTT
TRBV7-2	-	TRBJ1-4	few	CASSQRGAELFF	TGTGCCAGCAGCCAACGGGGGGCTGAACTGTTTTTT
TRBV28	-	TRBJ1-2	few	CASSSGYREAGYTF	TGTGCCAGCAGTTCCGGATACAGGGAAGCGGGCTACACCTTC
TRBV28	-	TRBJ2-7	few	CASSPSDARAEYEQYF	TGTGCCAGCAGTCCTTCGGACGCCAGGGCGGAGTACGAGCAGTACTTC
TRBV7-3	-	TRBJ2-4	-	CASSQKAKNIQYF	TGTGCCAGCAGCCAGAAAGCCAAAAACATTCAGTACTTC
TRBV5-1	TRBD2	TRBJ2-1	few	CASSLEAGVSYNEQFF	TGCGCCAGCAGCTTGGAAGCGGGAGTTTCCTACAATGAGCAGTTCTTC
TRBV27	-	TRBJ2-3	few	CASKVPGVGTDTQYF	TGTGCCAGCAAAGTACCAGGGGTGGGCACAGATACGCAGTATTTT
TRBV7-2	-	TRBJ1-4	-	CASSLLSRLFF	TGTGCCAGCAGCCTTCTTTCTCGTCTGTTTTTT
TRBV28	-	TRBJ1-5	-	CASSLGGRSNQPQHF	TGTGCCAGCAGTTTAGGAGGACGGAGCAATCAGCCCCAGCATTTT
TRBV18	-	TRBJ2-5	-	CASSPRGQETQYF	TGTGCCAGCTCACCTCGGGGACAAGAGACCCAGTACTTC
TRBV11-2	-	TRBJ2-5	few	CASSNLLLADQETQYF	TGTGCCAGCAGCAACCTACTACTAGCCGACCAAGAGACCCAGTACTTC
TRBV25-1	-	TRBJ2-5	-	CASSLTETQETQYF	TGTGCCAGCAGTCTGACAGAGACGCAAGAGACCCAGTACTTC
TRBV29-1	-	TRBJ2-4	many	CSVGRTAKNIQYF	TGCAGCGTGGGGCGGACGGCCAAAAACATTCAGTACTTC
TRBV6-1	-	TRBJ1-5	few	CASSPTGNQPQHF	TGTGCCAGCAGTCCGACAGGAAATCAGCCCCAGCATTTT
TRBV28	TRBD2	TRBJ2-1	few	CASSVDREGTSGKNEQFF	TGTGCCAGCAGTGTGGACAGGGAAGGGACTAGCGGGAAGAATGAGCAGTTCTTC
TRBV25-1	TRBD1	TRBJ2-7	few	CASSDFKTGTYEQYF	TGTGCCAGCAGTGATTTTAAGACAGGGACCTACGAGCAGTACTTC
TRBV5-1	-	TRBJ2-7	-	CASSPQGGSSYEQYF	TGCGCCAGCAGTCCACAGGGCGGAAGCTCCTACGAGCAGTACTTC
TRBV7-9	TRBD2	TRBJ2-7	-	CASRAGTNYEQYF	TGTGCCAGCAGGGCCGGGACTAACTACGAGCAGTACTTC
TRBV28	TRBD1	TRBJ2-3	few	CASRSRRGITDTQYF	TGTGCCAGCAGATCTCGCAGGGGGATCACAGATACGCAGTATTTT
TRBV5-4	-	TRBJ1-4	few	CASSLRRGTNEKLFF	TGTGCCAGCAGCCTCCGCCGGGGAACTAATGAAAAACTGTTTTTT
TRBV14	TRBD1	TRBJ1-1	few	CASSQVQGARTEAFF	TGTGCCAGCAGCCAGGTACAGGGGGCTAGGACTGAAGCTTTCTTT
TRBV30	-	TRBJ1-1	-	CAWTDMNTEAFF	TGTGCCTGGACAGATATGAACACTGAAGCTTTCTTT
TRBV7-7	-	TRBJ2-1	-	CASSLNQGGYNEQFF	TGTGCTAGCAGCTTGAATCAGGGGGGTTACAATGAGCAGTTCTTC
TRBV7-3	-	TRBJ2-1	few	CASSPGATETHNVGQFF	TGTGCCAGCAGCCCAGGGGCGACCGAGACCCACAATGTAGGGCAGTTCTTC
TRBV7-9	TRBD1	TRBJ2-7	-	CASSLTPGTDTYEQYF	TGTGCCAGCAGCTTAACCCCCGGGACAGATACCTACGAGCAGTACTTC
TRBV18	TRBD2	TRBJ2-5	-	CASSLGLAGREETQYF	TGTGCCAGCTCCCTGGGACTAGCGGGAAGGGAAGAGACCCAGTACTTC
TRBV21-1	-	TRBJ2-7	few	CAMAGGGDRSYEQYF	TGTGCCATGGCTGGGGGGGGAGACCGTTCCTACGAGCAGTACTTC
TRBV7-2	-	TRBJ2-7	-	CASSLASGLYEQYF	TGTGCCAGCAGCTTAGCGTCGGGGTTGTACGAGCAGTACTTC
TRBV6-5	TRBD2	TRBJ2-1	-	CASRLAGGLPDEQFF	TGTGCCAGCAGGCTAGCGGGAGGGCTCCCCGATGAGCAGTTCTTC
TRBV7-2	TRBD2	TRBJ2-1	few	CASSLVASGNNEQFF	TGTGCCAGCAGCTTAGTGGCTAGCGGCAACAATGAGCAGTTCTTC
TRBV9	-	TRBJ2-3	few	CASSVEQDEPYF	TGTGCCAGCAGCGTAGAACAGGACGAGCCGTATTTT
TRBV7-6	-	TRBJ1-4	few	CASSLAAGLGEKLFF	TGTGCCAGCAGCTTAGCGGCAGGGCTAGGGGAAAAACTGTTTTTT
TRBV29-1	-	TRBJ2-1	-	CSGAVGGASNNEQFF	TGCAGCGGGGCCGTCGGGGGTGCCTCTAACAATGAGCAGTTCTTC
TRBV5-6	-	TRBJ2-5	few	CASSLKTAKQETQYF	TGTGCCAGCAGCTTAAAGACAGCCAAACAAGAGACCCAGTACTTC
TRBV5-1	TRBD1	TRBJ2-1	once	CASSTFTGGVGLSSYNEQFF	TGCGCCAGCAGCACGTTTACAGGGGGCGTTGGGCTGAGCTCCTACAATGAGCAGTTCTTC
TRBV28	-	TRBJ2-1	-	CASSPTGNNEQFF	TGTGCCAGCAGTCCAACCGGGAACAATGAGCAGTTCTTC